These 11 T cell receptor beta chains came from one sample sequenced in a study of blood T cell repertoires in COVID-19. The data were produced by immunoSEQ multiplex PCR, yet TCRdb's version contains in-frame clones alone and is incomplete. This table holds about 260,000 clones, about 85% found once. The sample comprised peripheral blood. The source is a man aged 55 to 69 who had recovered from COVID-19.

V usage is TRBV11-3 and J usage is TRBJ1-1; TRBD1 matches 8 bases. Unmatched junction bases numbered 7, after V lost 5 bases and J lost 5 bases. CDR1 SGHNT and CDR2 YENEEA come from the germline V gene. This CDR3 has 14 amino acids. For the CDR3, the DNA is TGTGCCAGCAGCAGACAGGGGTCGGGTACTGAAGCTTTCTTT. Translated, it gives CASSRQGSGTEAFF.

The chain's CDR3 is CASSSLLSGGPLTGELFF. The CDR3 DNA follows: TGTGCCAGCAGCTCACTCTTAAGCGGGGGCCCTTTAACCGGGGAGCTGTTTTTT. The chain has TRBV7-6 and TRBJ2-2; 8 bases match TRBD2. From germline, CDR1 is SGHVS and CDR2 FNYEAQ. Losses at the gene ends were 4 bases for V and 5 bases for J; bases not matched to a gene: 15. The length of the CDR3 is 18 residues.

The gene calls are TRBV11-2 and TRBJ2-3; D call uncertain. CDR3 length: 14 residues. Germline V CDR1 and CDR2: SGHAT, FQNNGV. Trimming left V 0 bases short and J 3 bases short, with 7 bases between. CDR3 DNA sequence: TGTGCCAGCAGCTTAGAGTCTGTGACAGATACGCAGTATTTT. Amino acid sequence: CASSLESVTDTQYF.

The CDR3: CASSGWDRGDRGRIRTNEKLFF. The CDR3 DNA is TGTGCCAGCAGTGGGTGGGACCGTGGGGACAGGGGGCGCATAAGGACTAATGAAAAACTGTTTTTT. The chain recombines TRBV2 with TRBJ1-4, with 12 bases lining up with TRBD1. The J segment lost 2 bases and the V segment lost 4 bases, leaving 20 bases of the junction unmatched. The germline V gene has CDR1 SNHLY and CDR2 FYNNEI. The CDR3 is made up of 22 amino acids.

The CDR3 loop reads CASSGGDSLSYNEQFF. The DNA for the CDR3 is TGTGCCAGCAGCGGGGGGGACTCTCTCTCCTACAATGAGCAGTTCTTC. This chain links TRBV9 with TRBJ2-1, with D perhaps matching TRBD2 (6 bases). Germline V gene sequence: CDR1 SGDLS, CDR2 YYNGEE. The V and J ends lost 3 bases and 0 bases respectively, with 13 bases between them. This CDR3 is 16 amino acids long. Complete variable domain (other parts from reference TRBV9 and TRBJ2-1): DSGVTQTPKHLITATGQRVTLRCSPRSGDLSVYWYQQSLDQGLQFLIQYYNGEERAKGNILERFSAQQFPDLHSELNLSSLELGDSALYFCASSGGDSLSYNEQFFGPGTRLTVL.

The gene calls are TRBV5-1 and TRBJ2-3; 7 bases match TRBD1. CDR3 length equals 14 residues. Germline V gene sequence: CDR1 SGHRS, CDR2 YFSETQ. V shed 4 bases and J 1 base; nucleotides not matched to a gene: 3. The DNA of the CDR3 is TGCGCCAGCAGCCCCGGACAGGGCACAGATACGCAGTATTTT. It encodes CASSPGQGTDTQYF.

The chain employs TRBV5-1 and TRBJ2-7; TRBD1 might be the D (6 bases). Trimming shortened V by 2 bases and J by 1 base, and 10 bases separated the two germline ends. The CDR3 loop spans 14 amino acids. CDR1 SGHRS and CDR2 YFSETQ come from the germline V gene. CDR3 sequence: CASSLLGQSYEQYF. CDR3 in DNA: TGCGCCAGCAGCTTATTAGGACAGTCCTACGAGCAGTACTTC.

The rearrangement uses TRBV3-1 (or the pseudogene TRBV3-2) and TRBJ2-4, with 7 positions matching TRBD1. The junction had 7 bases not matched to a gene; V was cut back by 8 bases and J by 0 bases. The CDR3 runs to 15 residues. CDR1 LGHDT and CDR2 YNNKEL come from the germline V gene (reference sequence). The CDR3 DNA follows: TGTGCCAGCGGAAGTACAGGGGTAGCCAAAAACATTCAGTACTTC. It is translated as CASGSTGVAKNIQYF.

This chain uses TRBV9 with TRBJ2-5, with 9 bases that match TRBD2. The trim removed 3 bases at V and 9 bases at J, leaving 9 bases unmatched. In germline, CDR1 is SGDLS, CDR2 YYNGEE. The CDR3 covers 14 residues. CDR3 residues: CASSEGLAGFAQYF. The CDR3 bases are TGTGCCAGCAGCGAGGGACTAGCCGGGTTTGCCCAGTACTTC. Variable domain in full (rest from reference TRBV9 and TRBJ2-5): DSGVTQTPKHLITATGQRVTLRCSPRSGDLSVYWYQQSLDQGLQFLIQYYNGEERAKGNILERFSAQQFPDLHSELNLSSLELGDSALYFCASSEGLAGFAQYFGPGTRLLVL.

The rearrangement links TRBV5-6 to TRBJ1-2, with D hard to call. V dropped 2 bases and J dropped 8 bases, with 10 bases sitting between them. This CDR3 is built from 12 residues. Germline V lookup: CDR1 SGHDT, CDR2 YYEEEE. The CDR3 sequence: CASSFSSGGYTF. The DNA of the CDR3 is TGTGCCAGCAGCTTCAGTTCGGGGGGCTACACCTTC. The variable domain in full, completed from reference TRBV5-6 and TRBJ1-2, reads DAGVTQSPTHLIKTRGQQVTLRCSPKSGHDTVSWYQQALGQGPQFIFQYYEEEERQRGNFPDRFSGHQFPNYSSELNVNALLLGDSALYLCASSFSSGGYTFGSGTRLTVV.

This clone was counted once. The chain recombines TRBV11-3 with TRBJ1-1, with 9 positions matching TRBD1. V shed 4 bases, J shed 5 bases, and the junction held 8 bases outside the gene matches. Germline CDR1 reads SGHNT; CDR2 reads YENEEA. This CDR3 is 15 amino acids long. Written as DNA, the CDR3 is TGTGCCAGCAGCTCGGGGACAGGGCAGGGAACTGAAGCTTTCTTT. Its translation: CASSSGTGQGTEAFF. The full variable domain, completed using reference TRBV11-3 and TRBJ1-1, is EAGVVQSPRYKIIEKKQPVAFWCNPISGHNTLYWYLQNLGQGPELLIRYENEEAVDDSQLPKDRFSAERLKGVDSTLKIQPAELGDSAVYLCASSSGTGQGTEAFFGQGTRLTVV.